The 21 T cell receptor beta chains given below trace back to one sample, sequenced in a study of shared clonotypes between healthy human individuals. Naive CD8 cells lacked CD45RO and underwent positive selection for CCR7, leaving out terminally differentiated effector memory CD45RA+ cells. TCRdb keeps only in-frame clones here, not all; method: immunoSEQ multiplex PCR. The repertoire consists of around 1.9 million clones, with about 92% occurring once and the leading ten covering around 1.7%. Sequenced: naive CD8+ T cells from PBMCs. The receptor source for this set is a man aged 18 to 29 in good health. Some clones in this sample may be carry-over from other donors' samples.

This clone was detected a few times. J is TRBJ1-2 and V is TRBV29-1, with a tentative D call TRBD1 (6 bases). V was cut by 7 bases and J by 4 bases, with 13 bases left in between. The CDR3 extends over 12 amino acids. CDR1 and CDR2 from the germline V gene are SQVTM and ANQGSEA. The DNA for the CDR3 is TGCAGCGCCCCACAGGGTTCCTATGGCTACACCTTC. Protein product: CSAPQGSYGYTF. The complete variable domain, with remaining parts taken from reference TRBV29-1 and TRBJ1-2, reads SAVISQKPSRDICQRGTSLTIQCQVDSQVTMMFWYRQQPGQSLTLIATANQGSEATYESGFVIDKFPISRPNLTFSTLTVSNMSPEDSSIYLCSAPQGSYGYTFGSGTRLTVV.

The V call is TRBV7-6, the J call TRBJ1-3; perhaps TRBD1 as D (6 bases). There are 15 residues in the CDR3. V was clipped by 4 bases and J by 3 bases, with 13 bases between them. The germline gives CDR1 SGHVS, CDR2 FNYEAQ. This CDR3 reads CASSSRQENGNTIYF. CDR3 coding DNA: TGTGCCAGCAGCTCTCGACAGGAGAATGGAAACACCATATATTTT.

Only one count was recorded for this clone. The rearrangement links TRBV9 to TRBJ1-2; no definite D call. The CDR3 runs 14 residues. Germline V gene sequence: CDR1 SGDLS, CDR2 YYNGEE. The V end was cut by 1 base, the J end by 3 bases, with 10 bases between. CDR3 sequence reads: CASSVTPGDYGYTF. DNA of the CDR3: TGTGCCAGCAGCGTAACCCCCGGCGACTATGGCTACACCTTC.

V and J are TRBV18 and TRBJ2-4; possibly TRBD1 or TRBD2 for D (6 bases each). CDR1 is KGHSH and CDR2 is LQKENI in the germline V gene. The CDR3 has 16 amino acids. V was trimmed by 0 bases and J by 0 bases, leaving 9 bases between them. CDR3 in amino acids: CASSPPGGLAKNIQYF. The DNA for the CDR3 is TGTGCCAGCTCACCACCCGGGGGCTTAGCCAAAAACATTCAGTACTTC.

The rearrangement links TRBV28 to TRBJ2-5; possibly TRBD1 or TRBD2 for D (5 bases each). V shed 10 bases and J shed 1 base, with 13 bases lying between them. Germline lookup yields CDR1 MDHEN and CDR2 SYDVKM. This CDR3 region has 13 residues. The CDR3: CAIRGAGQETQYF. In DNA form, the CDR3 reads TGTGCCATCAGAGGGGCCGGCCAAGAGACCCAGTACTTC.

In regard to this clone: Other nucleotide sequences from this sample produce the same CDR3. CDR3 residues: CASSVGADSSYEQYF. The CDR3 DNA follows: TGTGCCAGCAGCGTAGGCGCAGACTCTTCCTACGAGCAGTACTTC. The gene calls are TRBV9 and TRBJ2-7; no definite D call. With 0 bases removed from V and 1 base from J, the gap between germline ends came to 11 bases. The CDR3 is 15 residues long. Germline V gene sequence: CDR1 SGDLS, CDR2 YYNGEE.

The chain has TRBV29-1 and TRBJ2-1; D is tentatively TRBD1 or TRBD2 (5 bases each). The V end lost 7 bases, the J end lost 7 bases, and 20 bases lay between the germline ends. This CDR3 is 14 amino acids long. Germline V gives CDR1 SQVTM, CDR2 ANQGSEA. The CDR3, as DNA: TGCAGCGCTACTGGGGGACCTTTCTCGAATGAGCAGTTCTTC. Its translation: CSATGGPFSNEQFF.

The genes are TRBV5-1 and TRBJ2-7; tentative D call: TRBD2 (6 bases). Trimming removed 0 bases from V and 3 bases from J, with 13 bases in between. Looked up from germline, CDR1 is SGHRS and CDR2 is YFSETQ. The CDR3 is 15 residues long. The DNA of the CDR3 is TGCGCCAGCAGCTTGGTCCCGGGGGACTTCTACGAGCAGTACTTC. The encoded protein is CASSLVPGDFYEQYF.

The chain couples TRBV5-4 to TRBJ2-5; TRBD2 is a possible D gene (6 bases). From germline, CDR1 is SGHNT and CDR2 YYREEE (reference sequence). This CDR3 is built from 13 residues. V lost 7 bases, J lost 3 bases, and 13 bases lay in between. In nucleotides, the CDR3 is TGTGCCAGCCGGGTCCGCGGGGAAGAGACCCAGTACTTC. Translating it yields CASRVRGEETQYF.

This clone showed up just a few times. V and J are TRBV18 and TRBJ2-1; D may correspond to TRBD1 or TRBD2 (5 bases each). The CDR3 runs 12 residues. Germline CDR1 and CDR2: KGHSH and LQKENI. The V and J ends lost 3 bases and 8 bases respectively, with 8 bases between them. The CDR3, as DNA: TGTGCCAGCTCACCCGGGGCCCATGAGCAGTTCTTC. It yields the protein CASSPGAHEQFF. Full variable domain (rest looked up from reference TRBV18 and TRBJ2-1): NAGVMQNPRHLVRRRGQEARLRCSPMKGHSHVYWYRQLPEEGLKFMVYLQKENIIDESGMPKERFSAEFPKEGPSILRIQQVVRGDSAAYFCASSPGAHEQFFGPGTRLTVL.

This chain joins TRBV28 and TRBJ1-2; unclear D gene. With 10 bases removed from V and 5 bases from J, the gap between germline ends came to 23 bases. CDR3 size: 15 residues. The V gene's germline CDR1 is MDHEN and CDR2 SYDVKM. Here the CDR3 reads CAIHGRGWFSYGYTF. The CDR3, as DNA: TGTGCCATCCACGGGAGAGGGTGGTTTAGTTATGGCTACACCTTC.

Of note for this clone: Within the sample, other DNA sequences also encode this same CDR3. The gene calls are TRBV7-9 and TRBJ2-7; no reliable D call. CDR1 and CDR2 (germline): SEHNR, FQNEAQ (reference sequence). Trimming pared 0 bases from V and 5 bases from J, leaving 5 bases between. This CDR3 is built from 12 residues. This CDR3 reads CASSLARDEQYF. CDR3 coding DNA: TGTGCCAGCAGCTTAGCTCGAGACGAGCAGTACTTC. Drawing the rest from reference TRBV7-9 and TRBJ2-7, the complete variable domain is DTGVSQNPRHKITKRGQNVTFRCDPISEHNRLYWYRQTLGQGPEFLTYFQNEAQLEKSRLLSDRFSAERPKGSFSTLEIQRTEQGDSAMYLCASSLARDEQYFGPGTRLTVT.

This chain connects TRBV4-3 to TRBJ1-3, with TRBD1 as a possible D gene (5 bases). The CDR3 sequence is 18 residues long. V gave up 3 bases and J gave up 0 bases, with 18 bases separating them. Germline CDR1 LGHNA, CDR2 YSLEER. The CDR3 reads CASSQDFRDANSGNTIYF. DNA of the CDR3: TGCGCCAGCAGCCAGGACTTCCGGGACGCCAACTCTGGAAACACCATATATTTT.

The chain recombines TRBV28 with TRBJ1-4; 9 nucleotides line up with TRBD1. This CDR3 is built from 17 residues. Germline values: CDR1 MDHEN, CDR2 SYDVKM. Trimming cost V 3 bases and J 7 bases; bases outside gene matches: 12. The CDR3 protein is CASSFSDRGGLAEKLFF. For the CDR3, the DNA is TGTGCCAGCAGTTTCTCGGACAGGGGAGGGTTGGCTGAAAAACTGTTTTTT.

The chain combines TRBV28 with TRBJ1-2, with 9 bases lining up with TRBD1. The CDR3 is 15 residues long. J was trimmed by 6 bases and V by 7 bases; bases with no gene match: 12. Germline lookup yields CDR1 MDHEN and CDR2 SYDVKM. CDR3: CASTGTGNGVDGYTF. The DNA for the CDR3 is TGTGCCAGCACAGGGACAGGGAACGGGGTTGATGGCTACACCTTC.

CDR3: CASSSRLAGVSYEQYF. As DNA, the CDR3 is TGCGCCAGCAGCTCTAGACTAGCGGGAGTTTCCTACGAGCAGTACTTC. This chain uses TRBV4-1 with TRBJ2-7, with TRBD2 identical over 12 bases. Per germline, CDR1 MGHRA and CDR2 YSYEKL. The V gene end was trimmed by 5 bases and the J gene end by 1 base; junction bases not matched to a gene: 6. This CDR3 has 16 amino acids.

The J gene is TRBJ2-7, the V gene TRBV27, with 7 bases fitting TRBD1. This CDR3 contains 15 residues. J was trimmed by 1 base and V by 3 bases; bases with no gene match: 6. Germline V lookup: CDR1 MNHEY, CDR2 SMNVEV (reference sequence). CDR3 sequence (DNA): TGTGCCAGCAGTTTGGACAGGTCGGTATCCTACGAGCAGTACTTC. It codes for CASSLDRSVSYEQYF.

J is TRBJ2-7 and V is TRBV19; perhaps TRBD2 as D (5 bases). CDR1 and CDR2 (germline): LNHDA, SQIVND (reference sequence). V lost 6 bases to trimming and J lost 4 bases, with 16 bases between them. The CDR3 is 14 residues long. The CDR3, as DNA: TGTGCCAGTAGCCCGCGACTAACTCCGTACGAGCAGTACTTC. It translates to CASSPRLTPYEQYF.

In this sample, this clone turned up once. One end of the junction fails to match germline, which may point to a read error. Other nucleotide sequences in the sample specify the same CDR3. V usage is TRBV28 and J usage is TRBJ2-7, with D unresolved. The CDR3 covers 14 residues. The germline gives CDR1 MDHEN, CDR2 SYDVKM. The CDR3 DNA sequence: TGCGCCAGCAGTTTTGGTGAGCGCTCCTACGAGCAGTACTTC. This translates into CASSFGERSYEQYF. Full variable domain (missing parts from reference TRBV28 and TRBJ2-7): DVKVTQSSRYLVKRTGEKVFLECVQDMDHENMFWYRQDPGLGLRLIYFSYDVKMKEKGDIPEGYSVSREKKERFSLILESASTNQTSMYLCASSFGERSYEQYFGPGTRLTVT.

The rearrangement links TRBV28 to TRBJ1-5; 7 positions agree with TRBD1. This CDR3 has 16 amino acids. V shed 7 bases, J shed 2 bases, and the junction held 11 bases outside the gene matches. Germline V lookup: CDR1 MDHEN, CDR2 SYDVKM. Here the CDR3 reads CASTLLGGIGNQPQHF. The CDR3 DNA reads TGTGCCAGCACCCTTTTAGGGGGCATCGGCAATCAGCCCCAGCATTTT.

The V and J genes are TRBV7-9 and TRBJ2-5; D possibly corresponds to TRBD1 (6 bases). Germline CDR1 and CDR2: SEHNR and FQNEAQ (reference sequence). V lost 5 bases and J 3 bases, leaving 13 bases between the germline ends. The CDR3 runs to 14 residues. The CDR3 loop reads CASSQRRGEETQYF. CDR3 nucleotides: TGTGCCAGCAGCCAACGCAGGGGCGAAGAGACCCAGTACTTC.